These 9 T cell receptor beta chains share one sample of origin, sequenced in a study of tumor-infiltrating lymphocytes in primary liver carcinoma. Using a constant-region primer together with ProtoScript II reverse transcriptase, TCR beta cDNA was made from around 500 ng of total RNA. Modified slightly, ARM-PCR produced TCR beta libraries over three nested multiplex PCR rounds. TRBV1-TRBV30 forward primers paired with a C-beta reverse primer drove the first two PCR rounds, around 9 cycles each. Via MiXCR, TCRdb re-called the multiplex PCR reads, giving one row per CDR3 protein. The sample holds 330,000 or so distinct CDR3 sequences, less than 70% seen once. Unsorted whole blood yielded blood RNA, and germline DNA was extracted as well. The sequencing sample was made of peripheral blood. Receptors were obtained from a middle-aged man with primary liver carcinoma and hepatitis B virus infection.

This clonotype was seen more than once but under ten times. The V call is TRBV6-5, the J call TRBJ2-5, with D possibly being TRBD1 or TRBD2 (6 bases each). Trimming took off 8 bases at V and 2 bases at J, with 12 bases between the two ends. In germline, CDR1 is MNHEY, CDR2 SVGAGI. There are 13 residues in the CDR3. The CDR3, as DNA: TGTGCCAGCTCGGTAGGGGGGCAAGAGACCCAGTACTTC. It is translated as CASSVGGQETQYF.

As regards this clonotype: The conserved phenylalanine or tryptophan normally closing the CDR3 is absent here, so this likely arose from a read error. The V call is TRBV6-2 or TRBV6-3, the J call TRBJ2-2; TRBD2 agrees at 13 bases. This CDR3 contains 18 residues. Germline lookup yields CDR1 MNHEY and CDR2 SVGEGT. CDR3 nucleotide sequence: TGTGTCAGCAGCTCCGGACTAGCGGGAGTAGGGAACACCGGGGAGCTGTTTTAT. Amino acids: CVSSSGLAGVGNTGELFY.

As regards this clonotype: One junction end disagrees with the germline gene, perhaps due to a read error. The chain is built from TRBV6-5 and TRBJ2-3, with no clear D. The CDR3 is 16 amino acids. Per the germline V gene, CDR1 is MNHEY and CDR2 is SVGAGI. This chain's CDR3 is CDSSYSWASGTDTQYF. The CDR3 coding sequence is TGTGACAGCAGTTACTCTTGGGCTTCGGGCACAGATACGCAGTATTTT.

This clonotype was picked up many times. Possible read error: a much larger clone is one base away. The chain carries TRBV11-1 and TRBJ2-1, with D unclear. Trimming removed 5 bases from V and 7 bases from J, with 18 bases in between. The CDR3 sequence is 15 residues long. In germline, CDR1 is SGHAT, CDR2 FQDESV (reference sequence). CDR3 DNA: TGTGCCAGCAGCCCCCTGCCGTCGATGGGAAATGAGCAGTTCTTC. Protein: CASSPLPSMGNEQFF.

Regarding this clonotype: One end of the junction is discordant with germline, which a read error may explain. The chain links TRBV11-2 to TRBJ2-1, with TRBD2 matching over 8 bases. In germline, CDR1 is SGHAT, CDR2 FQNNGV. The CDR3 covers 17 residues. The CDR3 reads CASSLAGGLAGGSEKFF. The CDR3 bases are TGTGCCAGCAGCTTAGCTGGAGGACTAGCAGGAGGTAGTGAGAAGTTCTTC. The full variable domain, in which reference TRBV11-2 and TRBJ2-1 provide the parts outside the CDR3, is EAGVAQSPRYKIIEKRQSVAFWCNPISGHATLYWYQQILGQGPKLLIQFQNNGVVDDSQLPKDRFSAERLKGVDSTLKIQPAKLEDSAVYLCASSLAGGLAGGSEKFFGPGTRLTVL.

This chain links TRBV6-5 with TRBJ2-3; the D gene could be TRBD1 or TRBD2 (5 bases each). Germline CDR1 MNHEY, CDR2 SVGAGI. There are 15 residues in the CDR3. The ends were cut back, 5 bases at V and 4 bases at J, with 16 bases in the middle. Written as DNA, the CDR3 is TGTGCCAGCAGTGACGGGACCCTGCCATCAGATACGCAGTATTTT. This codes for CASSDGTLPSDTQYF.

Comment on this clonotype: At one of its ends the junction is not consistent with the germline gene, which may arise from a read error. The chain uses TRBV11-2 and TRBJ1-1; D is uncertain. CDR1 is SGHAT and CDR2 is FQNNGV in the germline V gene. This CDR3 region has 13 residues. The DNA for the CDR3 is TGTCCCAGCAGCCCAACAGAGAACACTGAAGCTTTCTTT. This gives the protein CPSSPTENTEAFF.

To note about this clonotype: A much larger clone sits a single nucleotide away, making a read error possible. V and J are TRBV4-1 and TRBJ2-5; D is ambiguous. CDR1 and CDR2 (germline): MGHRA, YSYEKL. CDR3 length equals 16 residues. Trimming pared 3 bases from V and 0 bases from J, leaving 14 bases between. DNA for the CDR3: TGCGCCAGCAGCCATGAACCGAGACACCACCAAGAGACCCAGTACTTC. Its translation: CASSHEPRHHQETQYF.

Note on this clonotype: Germline and junction disagree at one end, which may indicate a read error. This chain uses TRBV11-2 with TRBJ2-3; TRBD2 agrees at 13 bases. Germline CDR1 SGHAT, CDR2 FQNNGV. The CDR3 extends over 17 amino acids. This CDR3 is CVGSLKRTSGSTGTQYF. CDR3 bases: TGTGTCGGCAGCTTAAAAAGGACTAGCGGGAGCACAGGTACGCAGTATTTT.